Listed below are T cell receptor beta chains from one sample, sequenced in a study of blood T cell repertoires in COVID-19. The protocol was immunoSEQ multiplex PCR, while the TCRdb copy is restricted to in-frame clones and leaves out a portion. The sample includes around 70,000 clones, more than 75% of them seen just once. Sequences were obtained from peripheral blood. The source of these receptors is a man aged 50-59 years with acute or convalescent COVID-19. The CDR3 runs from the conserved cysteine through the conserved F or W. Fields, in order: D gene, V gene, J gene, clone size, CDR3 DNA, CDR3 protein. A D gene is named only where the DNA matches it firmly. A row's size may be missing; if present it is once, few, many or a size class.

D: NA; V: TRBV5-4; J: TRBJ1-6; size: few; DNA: TGTGCCAGCAGCTTCGAGGGTTTAAATTCACCCCTCCACTTT; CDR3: CASSFEGLNSPLHF
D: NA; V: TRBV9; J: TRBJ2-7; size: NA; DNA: TGTGCCAGCAGCGCACCAGGGGTTTCCTACGAGCAGTACTTC; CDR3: CASSAPGVSYEQYF
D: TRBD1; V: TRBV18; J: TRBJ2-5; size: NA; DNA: TGTGCCAGCTCACCACCCAGACAGGGGATGGAGACCCAGTACTTC; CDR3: CASSPPRQGMETQYF
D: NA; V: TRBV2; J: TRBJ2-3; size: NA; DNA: TGTGCCAGCAGGGCGGGTCCTAGCACAGATACGCAGTATTTT; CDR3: CASRAGPSTDTQYF
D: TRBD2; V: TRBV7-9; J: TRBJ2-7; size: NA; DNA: TGTGCCAGCAGCGCGCTCCCCCGACTAGCGGGTGTGTACGAGCAGTACTTC; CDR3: CASSALPRLAGVYEQYF
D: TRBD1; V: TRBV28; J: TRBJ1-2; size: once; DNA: TGTGCCAGCGGAGACAGGGCGGCTGGCTACACCTTC; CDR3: CASGDRAAGYTF
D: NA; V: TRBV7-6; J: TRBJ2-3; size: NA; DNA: TGTGCCAGCAGCTTCGTGGGGGCGGTGGGCACAGATACGCAGTATTTT; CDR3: CASSFVGAVGTDTQYF
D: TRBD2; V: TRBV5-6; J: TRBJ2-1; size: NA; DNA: TGTGCCAGCAGCTTGGAAACTAGCGGGAGGTTTAGCTATGAGCAGTTCTTC; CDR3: CASSLETSGRFSYEQFF
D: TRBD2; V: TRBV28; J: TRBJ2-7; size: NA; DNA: TGTGCCAGCAGTTTGGGGGGGCGGGAGGTGTACGAGCAGTACTTC; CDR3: CASSLGGREVYEQYF
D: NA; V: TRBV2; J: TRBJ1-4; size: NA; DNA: TGTGCCCAAAGGACAGACTCTACAAAACTGTTTTTT; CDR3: CAQRTDSTKLFF
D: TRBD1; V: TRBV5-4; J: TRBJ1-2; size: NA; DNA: TGTGCCAGCAGCACGGACAGGGTAAGAGGCTACACCTTC; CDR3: CASSTDRVRGYTF
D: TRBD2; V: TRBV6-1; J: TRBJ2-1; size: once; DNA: TGTGCCAGCAGGGAAGACTTGGAACTAGCGGGCTCGGATGAGCAGTTCTTC; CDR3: CASREDLELAGSDEQFF
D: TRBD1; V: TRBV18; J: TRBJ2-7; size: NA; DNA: TGTGCCAGCTCACTGGGGACAGGCTACGAGCAGTACTTC; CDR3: CASSLGTGYEQYF
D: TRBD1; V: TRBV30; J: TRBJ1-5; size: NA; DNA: TGTGCCCAATCAGGGGGAAGCAATCAGCCCCAGCATTTT; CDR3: CAQSGGSNQPQHF
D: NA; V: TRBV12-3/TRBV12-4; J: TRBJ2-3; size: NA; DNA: TGTGCCAGCAGTTCTTCCTCAGATACGCAGTATTTT; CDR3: CASSSSSDTQYF
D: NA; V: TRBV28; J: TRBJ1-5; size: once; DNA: TGTGCCACGGCCCAAACAGGGTATAGCAATCAGCCCCAGCATTTT; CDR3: CATAQTGYSNQPQHF
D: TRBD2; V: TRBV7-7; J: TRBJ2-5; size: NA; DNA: TGTGCTAGCAGCTCTCTACCTAGCGGGGGACCGGGGACCCAGTACTTC; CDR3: CASSSLPSGGPGTQYF
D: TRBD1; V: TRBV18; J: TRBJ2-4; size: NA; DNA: TGTGCCAGCTCAATTGGACAGGGGGCAACGGGAAACATTCAGTACTTC; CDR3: CASSIGQGATGNIQYF
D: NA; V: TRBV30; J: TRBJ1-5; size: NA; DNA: TGTGCCTGGAGTTACAGGGTGGGCAATCAGCCCCAGCATTTT; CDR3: CAWSYRVGNQPQHF
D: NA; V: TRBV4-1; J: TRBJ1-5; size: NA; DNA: TGCGCCAGCAGCCAAGAAGATGTCAGGCAGCCCCAGCATTTT; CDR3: CASSQEDVRQPQHF
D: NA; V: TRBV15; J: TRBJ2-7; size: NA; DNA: TGTGCCACCAGCAGAGTAAGAGATGCCCCCTACGAGCAGTACTTC; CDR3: CATSRVRDAPYEQYF
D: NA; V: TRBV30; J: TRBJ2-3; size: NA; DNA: TGTGCCTGGACGACCACGGGGTTCGACCGCACAGATACGCAGTATTTT; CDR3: CAWTTTGFDRTDTQYF
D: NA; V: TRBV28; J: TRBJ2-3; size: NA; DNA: TGTGCCAGCGGGGAGACAGATACGCAGTATTTT; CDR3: CASGETDTQYF
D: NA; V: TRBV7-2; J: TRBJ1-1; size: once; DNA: TGTGCCAGCAGCTTAGCGTGGCCAGGGTGGACTGAAGCTTTCTTT; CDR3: CASSLAWPGWTEAFF
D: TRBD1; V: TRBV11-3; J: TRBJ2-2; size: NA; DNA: TGTGCCAGCAGCTTAGGCAGCAGGGGGCTAGGCGGGGAGCTGTTTTTT; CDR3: CASSLGSRGLGGELFF
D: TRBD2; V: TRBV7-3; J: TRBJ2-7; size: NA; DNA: TGTGCCAGCAGCAGACTAGCGGGAGACGGCGAGCAGTACTTC; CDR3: CASSRLAGDGEQYF
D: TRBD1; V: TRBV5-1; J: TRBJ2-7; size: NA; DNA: TGCGCCAGCAGCTTACCGGGACAGAGGTGGTACGAGCAGTACTTC; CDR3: CASSLPGQRWYEQYF
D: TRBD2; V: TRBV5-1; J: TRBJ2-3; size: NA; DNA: TGCGCCAGCAGCTCTGGGACTAGCGGGAGAGATACGCAGTATTTT; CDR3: CASSSGTSGRDTQYF
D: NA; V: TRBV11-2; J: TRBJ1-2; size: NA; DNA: TGTGCCAGCAGCTTAATAGCAGGGTCCTATGGCTACACCTTC; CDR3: CASSLIAGSYGYTF
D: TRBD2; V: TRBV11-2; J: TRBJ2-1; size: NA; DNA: TGTGCCAGCAGCTCTATAACTAGCGGGGATTACAATGAGCAGTTCTTC; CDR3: CASSSITSGDYNEQFF
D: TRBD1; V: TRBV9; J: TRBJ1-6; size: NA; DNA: TGTGCCAGCACACAGGGGTGGAATTCACCCCTCCACTTT; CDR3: CASTQGWNSPLHF
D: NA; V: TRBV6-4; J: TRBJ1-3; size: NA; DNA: TGTGCCAGCAGTGACTCGATATGGGGCGGTGGAAACACCATATATTTT; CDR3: CASSDSIWGGGNTIYF
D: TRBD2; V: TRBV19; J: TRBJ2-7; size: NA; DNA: TGTGCCAGTAGTGCCTGGGGGGGGACGGGAACCTACGAGCAGTACTTC; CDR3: CASSAWGGTGTYEQYF
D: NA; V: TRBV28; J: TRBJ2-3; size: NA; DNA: TGTGCCAGCAGTTTAGGGCTATCGGCCTCGTATTTT; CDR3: CASSLGLSASYF
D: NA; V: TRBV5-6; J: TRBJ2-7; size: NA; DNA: TGTGCCAGCAGCTCCCTATCCAGGTTTTCATCCTACGAGCAGTACTTC; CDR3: CASSSLSRFSSYEQYF
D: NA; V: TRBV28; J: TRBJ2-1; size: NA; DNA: TGTGCCAGCAGTTACGGGTTTAGCTCCTACAATGAGCAGTTCTTC; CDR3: CASSYGFSSYNEQFF
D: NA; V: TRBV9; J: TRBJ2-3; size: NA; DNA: TGTGCCAGCAGCGTATTATCTAGTTACACAGATACGCAGTATTTT; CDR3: CASSVLSSYTDTQYF
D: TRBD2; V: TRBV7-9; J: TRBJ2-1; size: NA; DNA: TGTGCCAGCAGCTTAGGGGGGATTGGGCGGGAGTGGCACAATGAGCAGTTCTTC; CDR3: CASSLGGIGREWHNEQFF
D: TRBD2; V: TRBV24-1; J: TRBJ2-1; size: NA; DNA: TGTGCCACCAGTGATCCCTTTTTGGGGACTAGCGACAATGAGCAGTTCTTC; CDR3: CATSDPFLGTSDNEQFF
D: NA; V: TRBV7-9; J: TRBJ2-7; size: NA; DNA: TGTGCCAGCAGCTTAGAACTAGCCGCCTACGAGCAGTACTTC; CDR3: CASSLELAAYEQYF
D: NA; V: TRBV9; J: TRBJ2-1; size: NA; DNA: TGTGCCAGCAGCGGGGCAGGGGACAATGAGCAGTTCTTC; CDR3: CASSGAGDNEQFF
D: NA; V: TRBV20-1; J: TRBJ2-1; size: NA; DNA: TGCAGTGCTAGATCCGACGGGAGGCAGTTCTTC; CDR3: CSARSDGRQFF
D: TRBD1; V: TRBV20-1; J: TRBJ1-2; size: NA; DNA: TGCAGTGCTAGTGGGGACAGGGGGCTTCCAAACTATGGCTACACCTTC; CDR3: CSASGDRGLPNYGYTF
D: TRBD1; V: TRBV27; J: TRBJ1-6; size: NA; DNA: TGTGCCAGTGGAATCGGGACAGGACGCTCCTCCTATAATTCACCCCTCCACTTT; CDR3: CASGIGTGRSSYNSPLHF
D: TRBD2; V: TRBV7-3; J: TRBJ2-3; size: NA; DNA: TGTGCCAGCCGGCGAGCGGGGGACACAGATACGCAGTATTTT; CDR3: CASRRAGDTDTQYF
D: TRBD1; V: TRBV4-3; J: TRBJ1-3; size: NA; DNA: TGCGCCAGCAGCCCCGGGACAGGGCCTGGAAACACCATATATTTT; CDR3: CASSPGTGPGNTIYF
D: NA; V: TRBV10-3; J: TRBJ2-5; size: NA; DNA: TGTGCCATCACGAGGGCCCCACAAGAGACCCAGTACTTC; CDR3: CAITRAPQETQYF